This entry lists 17 T cell receptor beta chains sequenced from one sample in a study of cytomegalovirus exposure and HLA in healthy donors. With 60 Vbeta and 13 Jbeta primers, the PCR was carried out. This table comes from immunoSEQ multiplex PCR, and its TCRdb copy is limited to in-frame clones, with some not included. This sample's table has 65,000 to 80,000 clones. Sequencing was carried out using PBMCs. Receptors were obtained from a man aged 30-40 years in good health and CMV-seronegative.

The V call is TRBV7-6, the J call TRBJ1-1; D is possibly TRBD1 (6 bases). This CDR3 has 16 residues. Germline CDR1 and CDR2: SGHVS and FNYEAQ. V was trimmed by 0 bases and J by 6 bases, leaving 17 bases between them. In DNA, the CDR3 is TGTGCCAGCAGCTTAGCTACAGGGTCATGGGGCGCTGAAGCTTTCTTT. Encoded protein: CASSLATGSWGAEAFF.

This chain links TRBV10-2 with TRBJ2-7; tentative D call: TRBD1 (6 bases). V lost 2 bases, J lost 7 bases, and 6 bases lay in between. CDR1 is WSHSY, CDR2 SAAADI, per germline. The CDR3 has 11 amino acids. CDR3 in amino acids: CASSEQGEQYF. CDR3 nucleotide sequence: TGCGCCAGCAGTGAGCAGGGGGAGCAGTACTTC.

The chain employs TRBV30 and TRBJ2-1, with D unclear. V was clipped by 4 bases and J by 9 bases, with 16 bases between them. The CDR3 is 13 residues long. Germline V gene sequence: CDR1 GTSNPN, CDR2 SVGIG (reference sequence). The CDR3 region has the DNA TGTGCCTGGAATGCGTGGGCCCCTCGTGAGCAGTTCTTC. This encodes CAWNAWAPREQFF.

J is TRBJ1-1 and V is TRBV4-1, with a tentative D call TRBD1 (6 bases). Trimming pared 2 bases from V and 3 bases from J, leaving 13 bases between. Germline values: CDR1 MGHRA, CDR2 YSYEKL. CDR3 length equals 15 residues. The CDR3 region is CASSQNTGSYTEAFF. The CDR3 DNA reads TGCGCCAGCAGCCAAAATACAGGGAGTTACACTGAAGCTTTCTTT.

This chain uses TRBV2 with TRBJ1-3; possible D gene TRBD1, 6 bases. CDR1 and CDR2 (germline): SNHLY, FYNNEI. With 3 bases removed from V and 0 bases from J, the gap between germline ends came to 9 bases. This CDR3 has 15 residues. CDR3: CASSDGQSSGNTIYF. The CDR3 DNA reads TGTGCCAGCAGTGATGGACAGAGCTCTGGAAACACCATATATTTT.

J is TRBJ2-1 and V is TRBV19; maybe TRBD1 (6 bases). V lost 5 bases and J 3 bases, leaving 14 bases between the germline ends. From germline, CDR1 is LNHDA and CDR2 SQIVND (reference sequence). The CDR3 extends over 15 amino acids. The CDR3 DNA reads as TGTGCCAGTAGTCCTCTCAAGGACAGCTACAATGAGCAGTTCTTC. It yields the protein CASSPLKDSYNEQFF.

The chain carries TRBV11-3 and TRBJ2-7; 7 bases are shared with TRBD2. Unmatched junction bases numbered 9, after V lost 4 bases and J lost 3 bases. Germline lookup yields CDR1 SGHNT and CDR2 YENEEA. The CDR3 is 15 residues long. In DNA form, the CDR3 reads TGTGCCAGCAGCTCGGGAGGCTCGGCGTTCTACGAGCAGTACTTC. Translated, it gives CASSSGGSAFYEQYF. Full variable domain (remainder filled in from reference TRBV11-3 and TRBJ2-7): EAGVVQSPRYKIIEKKQPVAFWCNPISGHNTLYWYLQNLGQGPELLIRYENEEAVDDSQLPKDRFSAERLKGVDSTLKIQPAELGDSAVYLCASSSGGSAFYEQYFGPGTRLTVT.

The chain carries TRBV2 and TRBJ2-7, with a weak D call TRBD2 (5 bases). V lost 5 bases to trimming and J lost 3 bases, with 23 bases between them. The germline V gene encodes CDR1 SNHLY and CDR2 FYNNEI. The CDR3 is 17 amino acids. The DNA for the CDR3 is TGTGCCAGCAGTTTTAATCAGCCTCGGGGAAAAGGCTACGAGCAGTACTTC. Translating gives CASSFNQPRGKGYEQYF. The full variable domain, completed using reference TRBV2 and TRBJ2-7, is EPEVTQTPSHQVTQMGQEVILRCVPISNHLYFYWYRQILGQKVEFLVSFYNNEISEKSEIFDDQFSVERPDGSNFTLKIRSTKLEDSAMYFCASSFNQPRGKGYEQYFGPGTRLTVT.

The chain employs TRBV5-1 and TRBJ1-1; a weak D match, TRBD1 (6 bases). This CDR3 is 15 amino acids long. Germline V gene lookup returns CDR1 SGHRS and CDR2 YFSETQ. V gave up 2 bases and J gave up 3 bases, with 14 bases separating them. The CDR3 DNA sequence: TGCGCCAGCAGCTTCGGATCCCCAGGGGACACTGAAGCTTTCTTT. Translated, it gives CASSFGSPGDTEAFF.

The rearrangement joins TRBV5-1 to TRBJ2-1, with TRBD1 as a possible D gene (5 bases). V lost 0 bases, J lost 2 bases, and 12 bases lay in between. The CDR3 consists of 16 residues. CDR1 and CDR2 from the germline V gene are SGHRS and YFSETQ. This CDR3 is CASSLEQTATYNEQFF. As DNA, the CDR3 is TGCGCCAGCAGCTTGGAACAGACAGCAACCTACAATGAGCAGTTCTTC. Combining the CDR3 with reference TRBV5-1 and TRBJ2-1 gives the whole variable domain KAGVTQTPRYLIKTRGQQVTLSCSPISGHRSVSWYQQTPGQGLQFLFEYFSETQRNKGNFPGRFSGRQFSNSRSEMNVSTLELGDSALYLCASSLEQTATYNEQFFGPGTRLTVL.

The genes are TRBV5-4 and TRBJ1-2; D gene unclear. This CDR3 region has 16 residues. Trimming left V 2 bases short and J 5 bases short, with 19 bases between. In germline, CDR1 is SGHNT, CDR2 YYREEE (reference sequence). Written as DNA, the CDR3 is TGTGCCAGCAGCTTCCTTTTTTCAGGAAATAGGTATGGCTACACCTTC. Amino acid sequence: CASSFLFSGNRYGYTF.

This chain uses TRBV5-1 with TRBJ2-2, with 9 bases fitting TRBD1. The CDR3 sequence is 17 residues long. Unmatched junction bases numbered 11, after V lost 4 bases and J lost 4 bases. The V gene's germline CDR1 is SGHRS and CDR2 YFSETQ. CDR3 region: CASSLLGGTGSTGELFF. The DNA of the CDR3 is TGCGCCAGCAGCCTGCTGGGAGGGACAGGGAGCACCGGGGAGCTGTTTTTT. Filled out from reference TRBV5-1 and TRBJ2-2, the complete variable domain reads KAGVTQTPRYLIKTRGQQVTLSCSPISGHRSVSWYQQTPGQGLQFLFEYFSETQRNKGNFPGRFSGRQFSNSRSEMNVSTLELGDSALYLCASSLLGGTGSTGELFFGEGSRLTVL.

The chain is built from TRBV25-1 and TRBJ2-2, with 13 nucleotides matching TRBD2. V lost 4 bases to trimming and J lost 5 bases; unmatched junction nucleotides: 4. The CDR3 runs to 16 residues. Germline V gene data show CDR1 as MGHDK and CDR2 as SYGVNS. CDR3 sequence reads: CASSGGLAGDTGELFF. For the CDR3, the DNA is TGTGCCAGCAGTGGTGGACTAGCGGGAGATACCGGGGAGCTGTTTTTT.

The chain links TRBV5-1 to TRBJ1-2; D unresolved. The CDR3 is 13 amino acids. CDR1 SGHRS and CDR2 YFSETQ come from the germline V gene. The V and J ends lost 4 bases and 0 bases respectively, with 7 bases between them. CDR3 sequence reads: CASSPPANYGYTF. The CDR3 nucleotides are TGCGCCAGCAGCCCTCCCGCTAACTATGGCTACACCTTC. The full variable domain, its missing parts supplied by reference TRBV5-1 and TRBJ1-2, is KAGVTQTPRYLIKTRGQQVTLSCSPISGHRSVSWYQQTPGQGLQFLFEYFSETQRNKGNFPGRFSGRQFSNSRSEMNVSTLELGDSALYLCASSPPANYGYTFGSGTRLTVV.

The chain uses TRBV25-1 and TRBJ2-7, with D maybe TRBD2 (6 bases). Trimming stripped 7 bases from V and 2 bases from J, with 12 bases between. This CDR3 comprises 13 residues. Germline loops: CDR1 MGHDK, CDR2 SYGVNS. DNA for the CDR3: TGTGCCAGCACTAGCGTGGATACCTACGAGCAGTACTTC. Residues: CASTSVDTYEQYF.

The V call is TRBV19, the J call TRBJ1-4, with D possibly being TRBD1 (5 bases). Germline CDR1 LNHDA, CDR2 SQIVND (reference sequence). The V end lost 3 bases, the J end lost 7 bases, and 6 bases lay between the germline ends. This CDR3 spans 12 amino acids. The CDR3, as DNA: TGTGCCAGTAGTATGGGGGGTGAAAAACTGTTTTTT. It yields the protein CASSMGGEKLFF.

This chain connects TRBV27 to TRBJ2-7; 8 bases line up with TRBD2. V shed 5 bases and J 1 base; nucleotides not matched to a gene: 7. Per germline, CDR1 MNHEY and CDR2 SMNVEV (reference sequence). This CDR3 is 15 amino acids long. This CDR3 reads CASSPGGPRSYEQYF. The CDR3 DNA follows: TGTGCCAGCAGTCCGGGAGGGCCCAGATCCTACGAGCAGTACTTC.